A selection of T cell receptor beta chains follows, all from one sample in a study of identical twins. TCRdb recomputed calls from the 5' RACE reads with MiXCR, one row per CDR3 protein. This repertoire shows under 800,000 distinct CDR3 sequences, around 20% found once; its top ten account for over 4%. These records were also assigned to another study, of T cells expressing NK-cell markers.

The source material was PBMCs. Receptors were obtained from a woman younger than 35 in good health. Both conserved end residues are part of each CDR3. The D gene is left open where the match is weak. Expanded clones are given a class, and other clones once, few, many or no size at all.

d_call,cdr3_length,j_call,clone_size,v_call,cdr3_aa,cdr3_nt
TRBD2,17,TRBJ2-1,once,TRBV4-3,CASSQEGGGSSYNEQFF,TGCGCCAGCAGCCAAGAGGGTGGCGGGAGCTCCTACAATGAGCAGTTCTTC
.,14,TRBJ2-7,few,TRBV5-1,CASSLEGVTYEQYF,TGCGCCAGCAGCTTGGAAGGGGTGACCTACGAGCAGTACTTC
.,16,TRBJ1-1,.,TRBV7-9,CASSLGAGARYTEAFF,TGTGCCAGCAGCTTAGGGGCGGGAGCAAGGTACACTGAAGCTTTCTTT
TRBD1,15,TRBJ2-1,.,TRBV27,CASTTGTGSYNEQFF,TGTGCCAGCACGACCGGGACAGGATCCTACAATGAGCAGTTCTTC
.,16,TRBJ2-3,.,TRBV15,CATSMRTPILTDTQYF,TGTGCCACCAGCATGCGGACCCCAATTCTCACAGATACGCAGTATTTT
.,12,TRBJ2-7,few,TRBV20-1,CSARKDGYEQYF,TGCAGTGCTAGAAAGGACGGTTACGAGCAGTACTTC
.,15,TRBJ2-3,few,TRBV12-3/TRBV12-4,CASSLGGRGTDTQYF,TGTGCCAGCAGTTTAGGTGGCAGGGGCACAGATACGCAGTATTTT
TRBD2,15,TRBJ2-5,many,TRBV12-3/TRBV12-4,CASSPDRLAGETQYF,TGTGCCAGCAGCCCCGATAGACTAGCGGGGGAGACCCAGTACTTC
TRBD2,16,TRBJ2-1,.,TRBV20-1,CSATLRSGGAFNEQFF,TGCAGTGCTACCCTTCGCAGCGGGGGGGCTTTCAATGAGCAGTTCTTC
.,11,TRBJ2-1,.,TRBV20-1,CSARLEGEQFF,TGCAGTGCTAGATTGGAAGGGGAGCAGTTCTTC
.,13,TRBJ2-3,many,TRBV29-1,CSVGGRGLDTQYF,TGCAGCGTTGGGGGCAGGGGCTTGGATACGCAGTATTTT
TRBD2,19,TRBJ2-2,.,TRBV24-1,CATSDLQRGLAGEIGELFF,TGTGCCACCAGTGATTTGCAACGGGGACTAGCGGGAGAAATCGGGGAGCTGTTTTTT
TRBD1,14,TRBJ2-7,few,TRBV6-1,CASRIGQGLSEQYF,TGTGCCAGCAGGATAGGACAGGGGCTAAGCGAGCAGTACTTC
TRBD2,18,TRBJ2-3,.,TRBV5-1,CASSLRWRTSGSTDTQYF,TGCGCCAGCAGCTTACGGTGGCGGACTAGCGGGAGCACAGATACGCAGTATTTT
.,11,TRBJ2-7,many,TRBV7-2,CASSLPGEQYF,TGTGCCAGCAGCTTACCAGGAGAGCAGTACTTC
TRBD2,18,TRBJ2-3,.,TRBV9,CASRISYYSGDRGDTQYF,TGTGCCAGCAGGATTTCCTACTATAGCGGGGACCGGGGAGATACGCAGTATTTT
.,17,TRBJ2-2,.,TRBV20-1,CSARDMVRGRGTGELFF,TGCAGTGCTAGAGATATGGTGCGGGGGCGCGGCACCGGGGAGCTGTTTTTT
TRBD2,17,TRBJ2-1,.,TRBV20-1,CSAISRGVRLAGGVEFF,TGCAGTGCCATATCTAGAGGGGTCAGGCTAGCGGGAGGGGTAGAGTTCTTC
TRBD2,16,TRBJ2-3,.,TRBV7-2,CASSIHLAGRTDTQYF,TGTGCCAGCAGCATCCACCTAGCGGGACGCACAGATACGCAGTATTTT
TRBD2,17,TRBJ2-1,few,TRBV6-5,CASSYSSTSGSYNEQFF,TGTGCCAGCAGTTACTCATCGACTAGCGGCTCCTACAATGAGCAGTTCTTC
TRBD1,14,TRBJ2-3,few,TRBV20-1,CSAIRQGGTDTQYF,TGCAGTGCTATACGACAGGGCGGCACAGATACGCAGTATTTT
.,13,TRBJ2-3,.,TRBV20-1,CSARGIGPDTQYF,TGCAGTGCTAGAGGTATAGGCCCAGATACGCAGTATTTT
.,14,TRBJ1-4,many,TRBV10-3,CAISPETAGEKLFF,TGTGCCATCAGCCCGGAAACTGCGGGTGAAAAACTGTTTTTT
TRBD2,14,TRBJ2-5,.,TRBV5-5,CASSALSGRQTQYF,TGTGCCAGCAGCGCCCTGAGCGGGAGACAGACCCAGTACTTC
.,15,TRBJ2-2,.,TRBV2,CASSGWLEGAGELFF,TGTGCCAGCAGTGGATGGCTAGAAGGAGCCGGGGAGCTGTTTTTT
.,14,TRBJ1-1,.,TRBV9,CASSVVAVNTEAFF,TGTGCCAGCAGCGTAGTGGCCGTGAACACTGAAGCTTTCTTT
.,16,TRBJ2-2,many,TRBV20-1,CSARPAGNRNTGELFF,TGCAGTGCTAGACCGGCGGGAAACCGGAACACCGGGGAGCTGTTTTTT
.,13,TRBJ2-2,once,TRBV3-1,CASSSSGTRELFF,TGTGCCAGCAGTTCGTCGGGGACCCGGGAGCTGTTTTTT
TRBD1,16,TRBJ2-3,.,TRBV29-1,CSVEGGQDTRTDTQYF,TGCAGCGTTGAAGGCGGACAGGACACCCGCACAGATACGCAGTATTTT
.,12,TRBJ1-1,once,TRBV29-1,CSVVSGNTEAFF,TGCAGCGTTGTGAGCGGGAACACTGAAGCTTTCTTT
.,15,TRBJ2-3,few,TRBV14,CASSQGKRSTDTQYF,TGTGCCAGCAGCCAAGGAAAGCGTTCCACAGATACGCAGTATTTT
.,15,TRBJ2-7,.,TRBV5-1,CASSLVPGVSYEQYF,TGCGCCAGCAGCTTGGTACCAGGAGTTTCCTACGAGCAGTACTTC
TRBD1,17,TRBJ2-1,.,TRBV6-4,CASSDSRGPALINEQFF,TGTGCCAGCAGTGACTCGAGGGGGCCGGCTTTAATCAATGAGCAGTTCTTC